A selection of T cell receptor beta chains follows, all from one sample in a study of shared clonotypes between healthy human individuals. TCRdb keeps only in-frame clones here, not all; method: immunoSEQ multiplex PCR. Among fewer than 2.5 million clones listed, roughly 93% were seen once. Sequencing was done on a sample of naive CD4+ T cells from PBMCs. Receptor source: a man between 18 and 29 years old in good health. Some clones in this sample may be carry-over from other donors' samples. Each CDR3 is given without its conserved first and last residue. Fields, in order: clone size, V gene, CDR3 protein. Clone size, where shown, is once, few, many, or a class for clones that have expanded.

. | TRBV20-1 | SPGLAGEQF
. | TRBV6-6 | ASRGAEQY
. | TRBV6-1 | ASTLGRNGNQPQH
once | TRBV19 | ASSLGGQAGKLF
. | TRBV27 | ASSPLTENTEAF
. | TRBV29-1 | SAGLVGGGNEQF
once | TRBV4-3 | ASSPGQGPNQPQH
. | TRBV18 | ASSPDRTGIDQPQH
. | TRBV11-2 | ASSPGLNRGTDTQY
once | TRBV7-9 | ASSFFLRIQETQY
. | TRBV7-2 | ASSLGTSGSAEF
. | TRBV27 | ASSLSSRGGLRTDTQY
. | TRBV10-1 | ASSGARLAGLYNEQF
. | TRBV7-9 | ASSSRQSYGYT
. | TRBV6-4 | ASSPPSGRYYEQY
. | TRBV28 | ASSPWDRGPISYT
. | TRBV11-2 | ASSLVVGGIETQY
. | TRBV27 | ASSPFRTYRSGNTIY
. | TRBV19 | ASSIGLAGYTGELF
. | TRBV6-1 | ASTGGGYNEQF
. | TRBV27 | ASSRKVDRGDTEAF
. | TRBV30 | AWSSGGQVDGYT
. | TRBV5-1 | ASSKGQGATLGETQY
. | TRBV7-9 | ASSFSTGAIYEQY
. | TRBV2 | ASSAPRDRVYEQY
. | TRBV6-6 | ASSDRVTHEQY
. | TRBV5-1 | ASSLDSNTDTQY
. | TRBV28 | ASSPKSLGQRKLF
. | TRBV5-1 | ASSTTRGSYNEQF
. | TRBV30 | AWRALALSTDTQY
. | TRBV19 | ASRGTWGTEAF
few | TRBV5-1 | ASSEQPLNTEAF
. | TRBV28 | ASRGPGSRTNEQF
. | TRBV27 | ASTIRLQTGNTGELF
. | TRBV30 | AWGLLRTSGRGTDTQY
. | TRBV28 | ASRMLSGLVAGGRTGELF
. | TRBV5-8 | ASSLGMSRGADTQY
. | TRBV11-2 | ASSWGTSGTEQF
. | TRBV5-6 | ASSFGREGVKNIQY
. | TRBV20-1 | SARTQETQY
. | TRBV5-1 | ASTRYITGTPSTDTQY
. | TRBV5-1 | ASSLVPTVLNTEAF
. | TRBV18 | ASSKTGDPSTNEKLF
. | TRBV5-1 | ASSLGGGQGTYEQY
. | TRBV5-1 | ASSFMDEQY